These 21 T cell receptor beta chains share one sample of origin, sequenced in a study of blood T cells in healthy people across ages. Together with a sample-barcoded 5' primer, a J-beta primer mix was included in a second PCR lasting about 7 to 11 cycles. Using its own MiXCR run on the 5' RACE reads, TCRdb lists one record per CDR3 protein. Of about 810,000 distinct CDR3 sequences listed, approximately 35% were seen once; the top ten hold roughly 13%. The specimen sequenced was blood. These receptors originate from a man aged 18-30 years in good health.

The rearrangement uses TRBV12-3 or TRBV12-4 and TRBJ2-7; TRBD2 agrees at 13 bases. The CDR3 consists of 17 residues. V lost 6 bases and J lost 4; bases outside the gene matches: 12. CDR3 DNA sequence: TGTGCCAGCAGCCTCTTGGGACTAGCGGGAAACGCGTACGAGCAGTACTTC. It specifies CASSLLGLAGNAYEQYF.

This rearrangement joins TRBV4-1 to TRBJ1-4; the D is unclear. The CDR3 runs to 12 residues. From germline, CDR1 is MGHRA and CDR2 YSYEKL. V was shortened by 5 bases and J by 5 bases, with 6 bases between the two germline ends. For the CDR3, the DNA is TGCGCCAGCAGCAGGCAGAATGAAAAACTGTTTTTT. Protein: CASSRQNEKLFF.

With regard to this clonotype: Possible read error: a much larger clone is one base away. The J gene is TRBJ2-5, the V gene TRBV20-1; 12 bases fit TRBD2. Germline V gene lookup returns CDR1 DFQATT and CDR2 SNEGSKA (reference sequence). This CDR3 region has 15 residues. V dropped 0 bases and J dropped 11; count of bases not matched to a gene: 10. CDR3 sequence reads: CSARESSGGANEQYF. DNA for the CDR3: TGCAGTGCTAGAGAATCTAGCGGGGGGGCAAATGAGCAGTACTTC.

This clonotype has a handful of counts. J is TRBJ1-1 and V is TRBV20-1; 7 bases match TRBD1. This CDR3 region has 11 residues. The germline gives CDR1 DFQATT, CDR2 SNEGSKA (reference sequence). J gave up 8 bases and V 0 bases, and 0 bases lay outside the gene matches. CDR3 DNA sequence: TGCAGTGCTAGAGAGGACAGGGAAGCTTTCTTT. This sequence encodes CSAREDREAFF.

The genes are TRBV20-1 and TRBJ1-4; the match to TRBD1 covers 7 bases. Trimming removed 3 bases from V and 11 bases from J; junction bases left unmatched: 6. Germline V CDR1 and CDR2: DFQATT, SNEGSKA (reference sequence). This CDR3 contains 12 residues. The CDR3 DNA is TGCAGTGCTAGCCCCGGGACAGAGAAACTGTTTTTT. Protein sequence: CSASPGTEKLFF.

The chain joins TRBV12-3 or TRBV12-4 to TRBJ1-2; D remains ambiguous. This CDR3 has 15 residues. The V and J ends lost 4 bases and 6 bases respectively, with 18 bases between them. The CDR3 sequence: CASSSHGRRGNGYTF. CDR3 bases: TGTGCCAGCAGTTCCCACGGCAGGAGAGGGAATGGCTACACCTTC.

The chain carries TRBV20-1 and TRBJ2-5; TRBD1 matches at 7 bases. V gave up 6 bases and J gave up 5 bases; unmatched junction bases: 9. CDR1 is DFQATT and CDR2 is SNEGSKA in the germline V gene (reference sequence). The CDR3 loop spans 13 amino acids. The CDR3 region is CSAPLDRDETQYF. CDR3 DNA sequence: TGCAGTGCCCCGCTAGACAGGGATGAGACCCAGTACTTC.

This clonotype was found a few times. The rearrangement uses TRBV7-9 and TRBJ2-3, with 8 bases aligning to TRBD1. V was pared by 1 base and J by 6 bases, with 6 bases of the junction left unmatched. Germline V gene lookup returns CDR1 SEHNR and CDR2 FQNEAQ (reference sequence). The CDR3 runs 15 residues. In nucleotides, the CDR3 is TGTGCCAGCAGCTTAGTCCAGGGGGCCCGGGATACGCAGTATTTT. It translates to CASSLVQGARDTQYF.

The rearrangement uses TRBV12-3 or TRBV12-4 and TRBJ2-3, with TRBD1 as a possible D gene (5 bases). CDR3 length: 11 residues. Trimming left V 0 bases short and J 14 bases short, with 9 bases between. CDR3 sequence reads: CASSLATDRYF. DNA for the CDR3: TGTGCCAGCAGTTTAGCGACAGATCGGTATTTT.

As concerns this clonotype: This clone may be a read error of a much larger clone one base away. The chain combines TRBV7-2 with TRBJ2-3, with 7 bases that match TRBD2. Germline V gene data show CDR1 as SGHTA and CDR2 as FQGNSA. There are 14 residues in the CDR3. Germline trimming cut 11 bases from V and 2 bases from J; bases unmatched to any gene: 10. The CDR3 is CAGRIGGVTDTQYF. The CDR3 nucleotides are TGTGCCGGCCGTATTGGGGGGGTCACAGATACGCAGTATTTT.

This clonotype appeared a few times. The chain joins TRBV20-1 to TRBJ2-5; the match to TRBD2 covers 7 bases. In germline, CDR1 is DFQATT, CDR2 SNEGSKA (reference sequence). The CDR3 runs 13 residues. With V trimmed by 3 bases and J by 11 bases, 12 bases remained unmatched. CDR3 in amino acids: CSASSLAEGEQYF. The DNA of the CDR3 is TGCAGTGCTAGTTCCCTAGCGGAGGGTGAGCAGTACTTC.

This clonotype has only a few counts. CDR3 sequence: CSATGTGPQHF. CDR3 nucleotide sequence: TGCAGTGCTACCGGGACAGGCCCGCAGCATTTT. The V call is TRBV20-1, the J call TRBJ1-5, with 8 bases matching TRBD1. Germline V CDR1 and CDR2: DFQATT, SNEGSKA (reference sequence). This CDR3 has 11 residues. V dropped 4 bases and J dropped 13; count of bases not matched to a gene: 6.

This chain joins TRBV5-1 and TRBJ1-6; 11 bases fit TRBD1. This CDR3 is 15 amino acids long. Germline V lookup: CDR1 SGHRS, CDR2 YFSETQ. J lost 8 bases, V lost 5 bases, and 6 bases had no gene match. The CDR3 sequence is CASSPGQGADSPLHF. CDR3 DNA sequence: TGCGCCAGCAGTCCAGGACAGGGGGCCGATTCACCCCTCCACTTT.

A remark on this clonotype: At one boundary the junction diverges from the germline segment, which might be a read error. DNA for the CDR3: TGCAGTGCTAGGAAAGGAGGCGGGGGTGGCCCCGTAGCCAAAAGCATTCAGTACTTC. It encodes CSARKGGGGGPVAKSIQYF. The chain combines TRBV20-1 with TRBJ2-4; 7 bases match TRBD2. The CDR3 has 19 residues. Per germline, CDR1 DFQATT and CDR2 SNEGSKA (reference sequence).

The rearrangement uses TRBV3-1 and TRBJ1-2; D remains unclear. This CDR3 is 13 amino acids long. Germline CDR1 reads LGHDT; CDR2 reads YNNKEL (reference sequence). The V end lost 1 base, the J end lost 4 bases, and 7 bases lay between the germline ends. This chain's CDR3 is CASSQGTSYGYTF. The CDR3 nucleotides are TGTGCCAGCAGCCAAGGGACCTCCTATGGCTACACCTTC.

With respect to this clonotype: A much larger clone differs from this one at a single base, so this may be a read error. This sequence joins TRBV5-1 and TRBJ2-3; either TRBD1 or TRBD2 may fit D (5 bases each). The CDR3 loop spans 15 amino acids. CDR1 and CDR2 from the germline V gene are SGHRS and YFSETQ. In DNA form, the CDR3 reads TGCGCCAGCAGCGTAGCAGGGACCGGCACAGGTACGCAGTATTTT. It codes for CASSVAGTGTGTQYF.

CDR3 coding DNA: TGTGCCAGCAGCTTCAGACAGCTCTACGAGCAGTACTTC. Its protein is CASSFRQLYEQYF. J is TRBJ2-7 and V is TRBV7-9; D might be TRBD1 (5 bases). V gave up 3 bases and J gave up 3 bases, with 9 bases separating them. The CDR3 contains 13 residues. The germline V gene encodes CDR1 SEHNR and CDR2 FQNEAQ (reference sequence). Complete variable domain (other parts from reference TRBV7-9 and TRBJ2-7): DTGVSQNPRHKITKRGQNVTFRCDPISEHNRLYWYRQTLGQGPEFLTYFQNEAQLEKSRLLSDRFSAERPKGSFSTLEIQRTEQGDSAMYLCASSFRQLYEQYFGPGTRLTVT.

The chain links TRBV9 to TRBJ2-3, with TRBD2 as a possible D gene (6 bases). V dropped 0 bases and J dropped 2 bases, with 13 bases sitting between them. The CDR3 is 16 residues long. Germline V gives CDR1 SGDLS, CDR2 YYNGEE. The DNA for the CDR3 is TGTGCCAGCAGCGTAGGGGTAGCGGATTCCACAGATACGCAGTATTTT. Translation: CASSVGVADSTDTQYF.

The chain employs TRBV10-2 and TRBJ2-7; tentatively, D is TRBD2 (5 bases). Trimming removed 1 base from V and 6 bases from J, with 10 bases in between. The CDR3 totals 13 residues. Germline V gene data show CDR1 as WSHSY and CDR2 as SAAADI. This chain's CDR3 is CASSELGGREQYF. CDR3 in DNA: TGCGCCAGCAGTGAGTTAGGCGGGCGCGAGCAGTACTTC.

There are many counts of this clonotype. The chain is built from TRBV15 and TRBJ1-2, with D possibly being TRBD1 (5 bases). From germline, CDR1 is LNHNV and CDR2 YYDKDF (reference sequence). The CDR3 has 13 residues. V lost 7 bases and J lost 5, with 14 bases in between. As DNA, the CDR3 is TGTGCCACCACGCCTGAAGGGGCGTATGGCTACACCTTC. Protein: CATTPEGAYGYTF.

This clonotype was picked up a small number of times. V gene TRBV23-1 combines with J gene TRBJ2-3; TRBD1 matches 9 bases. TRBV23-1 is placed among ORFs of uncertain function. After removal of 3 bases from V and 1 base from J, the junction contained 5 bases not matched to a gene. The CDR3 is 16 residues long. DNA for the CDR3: TGCGCCAGCAGTCACTCCGGGACAGGGCGCACAGATACGCAGTATTTT. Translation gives CASSHSGTGRTDTQYF.